The T cell receptor (beta chain) under discussion was sequenced for a study of T cell changes during pregnancy in multiple sclerosis (dated by TCRdb to between 2018 and 2021). Regarding the research as a whole: In women with multiple sclerosis, the researchers looked at how the T cell repertoire shifted as pregnancy progressed.

Libraries came from the immunoSEQ multiplex PCR assay. Sourced from immuneACCESS, this table was stored by TCRdb with only in-frame sequences that have V and J called. A share of the clones is absent; for the studies checked, an unresolved V gene accounts for under half, and the remainder has no known explanation. The table for this sample lists 100,000 or so clones; 85% to 95% of them were counted only once. The top ten constitute 1.5% to 2% of the sample. With respect to this clone: Which antigen it targets is not known. There are no base qualities to consult, and no much larger clone falls within one base.

The sequences come from peripheral blood, collected after pregnancy. The sequence was obtained from a female donor in good health, enrolled as a control in a pregnancy study.

The CDR3 reads CASSGHFRDSLEEQYF. The DNA reads TGTGCCAGCAGCGGACACTTTAGGGACAGCCTTGAGGAGCAGTACTTC. The sequence links TRBV6-4 to TRBJ2-7; 7 central bases correspond to TRBD1. CDR1 and CDR2 are read off the germline V gene as MRHNA and SNTAGT. V trim: 6 bases; J trim: 7 bases; unmatched bases: 18. The CDR3 runs 16 amino acids, cysteine and phenylalanine included. Of the read, only the CDR3 DNA is kept; its 48 bases are in frame from base 1.